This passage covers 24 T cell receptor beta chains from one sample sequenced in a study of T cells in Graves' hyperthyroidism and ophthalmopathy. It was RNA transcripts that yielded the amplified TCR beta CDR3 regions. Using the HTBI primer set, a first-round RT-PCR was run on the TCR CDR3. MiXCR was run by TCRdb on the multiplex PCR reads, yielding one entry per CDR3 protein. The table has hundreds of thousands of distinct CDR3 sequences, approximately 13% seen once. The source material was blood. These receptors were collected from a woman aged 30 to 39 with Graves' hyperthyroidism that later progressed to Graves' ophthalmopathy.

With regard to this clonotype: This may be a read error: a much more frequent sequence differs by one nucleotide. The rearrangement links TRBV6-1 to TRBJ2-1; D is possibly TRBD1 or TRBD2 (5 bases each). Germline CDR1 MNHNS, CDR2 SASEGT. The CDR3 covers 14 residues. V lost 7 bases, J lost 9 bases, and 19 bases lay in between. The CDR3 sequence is CASTRGAGHSEQFF. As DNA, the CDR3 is TGTGCCAGCACGAGAGGGGCGGGTCACAGTGAGCAGTTCTTC.

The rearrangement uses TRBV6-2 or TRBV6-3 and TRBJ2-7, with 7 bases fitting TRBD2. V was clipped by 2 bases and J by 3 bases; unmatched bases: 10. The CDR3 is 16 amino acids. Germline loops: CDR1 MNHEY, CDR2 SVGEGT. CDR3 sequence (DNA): TGTGCCAGCAGTTACCCTGATAGCGGGTTGAACTACGAGCAGTACTTC. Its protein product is CASSYPDSGLNYEQYF.

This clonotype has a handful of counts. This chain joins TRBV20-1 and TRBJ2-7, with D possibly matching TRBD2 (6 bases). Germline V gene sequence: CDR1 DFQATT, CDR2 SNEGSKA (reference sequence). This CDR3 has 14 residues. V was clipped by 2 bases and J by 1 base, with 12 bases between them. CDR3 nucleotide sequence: TGCAGTGCTAGACGGGAGTCCTTGTCCTACGAGCAGTACTTC. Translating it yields CSARRESLSYEQYF.

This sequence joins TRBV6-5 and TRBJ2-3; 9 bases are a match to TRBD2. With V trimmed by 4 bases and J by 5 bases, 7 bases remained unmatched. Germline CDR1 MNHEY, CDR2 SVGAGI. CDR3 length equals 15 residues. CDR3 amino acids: CASSSAGGPVDTQYF. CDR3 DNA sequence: TGTGCCAGCAGTTCCGCGGGAGGGCCCGTAGATACGCAGTATTTT.

The CDR3 loop is CASSQEDRVNYGYTF. For the CDR3, the DNA is TGTGCCAGCAGCCAAGAGGACAGAGTAAACTATGGCTACACCTTC. V is TRBV3-1 and J is TRBJ1-2; possible D gene TRBD1, 6 bases. The CDR3 sequence is 15 residues long. Trimming pared 0 bases from V and 2 bases from J, leaving 10 bases between. Germline V gene sequence: CDR1 LGHDT, CDR2 YNNKEL (reference sequence).

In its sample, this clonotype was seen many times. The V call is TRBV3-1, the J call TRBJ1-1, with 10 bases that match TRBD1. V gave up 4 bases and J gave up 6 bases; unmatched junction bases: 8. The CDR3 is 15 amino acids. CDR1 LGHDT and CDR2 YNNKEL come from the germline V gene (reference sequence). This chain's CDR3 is CASSPSRQGASEAFF. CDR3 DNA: TGTGCCAGCAGCCCATCCCGACAGGGGGCCTCTGAAGCTTTCTTT.

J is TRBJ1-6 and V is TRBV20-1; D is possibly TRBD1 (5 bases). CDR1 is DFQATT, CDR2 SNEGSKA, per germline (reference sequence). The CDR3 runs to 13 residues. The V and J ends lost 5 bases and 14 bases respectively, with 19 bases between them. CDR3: CSAHPDSGFTLHF. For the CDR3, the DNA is TGCAGTGCTCACCCTGACAGCGGATTCACCCTCCACTTT.

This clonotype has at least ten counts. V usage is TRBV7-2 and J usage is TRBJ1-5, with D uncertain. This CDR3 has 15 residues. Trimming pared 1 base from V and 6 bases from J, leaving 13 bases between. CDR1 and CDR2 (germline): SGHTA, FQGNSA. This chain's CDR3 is CASSLEDSNSQPQHF. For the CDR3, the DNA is TGTGCCAGCAGCTTAGAGGATTCGAATAGTCAGCCCCAGCATTTT. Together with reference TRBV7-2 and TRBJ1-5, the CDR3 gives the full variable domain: GAGVSQSPSNKVTEKGKDVELRCDPISGHTALYWYRQSLGQGLEFLIYFQGNSAPDKSGLPSDRFSAERTGGSVSTLTIQRTQQEDSAVYLCASSLEDSNSQPQHFGDGTRLSIL.

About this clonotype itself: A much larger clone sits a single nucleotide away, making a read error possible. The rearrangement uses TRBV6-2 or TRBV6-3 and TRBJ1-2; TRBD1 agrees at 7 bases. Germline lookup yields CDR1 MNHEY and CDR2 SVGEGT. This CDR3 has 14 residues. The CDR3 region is CASSYEGANYGYAF. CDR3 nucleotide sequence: TGTGCCAGCAGTTATGAGGGGGCTAACTATGGCTACGCCTTC.

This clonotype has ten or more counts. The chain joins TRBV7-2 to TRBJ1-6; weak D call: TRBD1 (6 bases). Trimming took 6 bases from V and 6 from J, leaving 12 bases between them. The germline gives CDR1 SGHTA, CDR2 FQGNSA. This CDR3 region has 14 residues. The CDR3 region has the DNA TGTGCCAGCAGACGGACAGCGGGTAATTCACCCCTCCACTTT. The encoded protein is CASRRTAGNSPLHF.

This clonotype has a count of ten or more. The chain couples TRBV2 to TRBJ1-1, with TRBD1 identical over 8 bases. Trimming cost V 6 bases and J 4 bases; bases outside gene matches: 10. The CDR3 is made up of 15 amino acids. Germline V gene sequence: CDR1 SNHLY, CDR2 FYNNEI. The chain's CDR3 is CASRIFGQGGTEAFF. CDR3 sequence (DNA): TGTGCCAGCAGAATCTTCGGACAGGGAGGCACTGAAGCTTTCTTT.

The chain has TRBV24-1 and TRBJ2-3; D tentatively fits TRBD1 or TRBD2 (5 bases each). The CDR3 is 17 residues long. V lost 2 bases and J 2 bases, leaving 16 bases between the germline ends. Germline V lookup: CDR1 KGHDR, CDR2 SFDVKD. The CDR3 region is CATSDYSSGRVTDTQYF. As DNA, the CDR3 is TGTGCCACCAGTGATTACTCCTCGGGACGAGTCACAGATACGCAGTATTTT.

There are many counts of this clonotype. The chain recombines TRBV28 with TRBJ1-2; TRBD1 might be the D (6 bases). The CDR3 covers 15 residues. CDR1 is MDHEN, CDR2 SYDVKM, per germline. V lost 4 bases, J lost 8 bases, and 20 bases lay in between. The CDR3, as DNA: TGTGCCAGCAGTTCCCTGTCCCAGGGGCGACTCGGCTACACCTTC. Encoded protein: CASSSLSQGRLGYTF.

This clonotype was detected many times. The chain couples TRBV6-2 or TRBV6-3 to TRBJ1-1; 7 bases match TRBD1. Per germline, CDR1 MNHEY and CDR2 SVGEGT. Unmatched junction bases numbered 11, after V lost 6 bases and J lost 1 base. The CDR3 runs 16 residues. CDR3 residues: CASRPPRDSPNTEAFF. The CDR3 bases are TGTGCCAGCAGACCTCCGCGGGACAGCCCGAACACTGAAGCTTTCTTT.

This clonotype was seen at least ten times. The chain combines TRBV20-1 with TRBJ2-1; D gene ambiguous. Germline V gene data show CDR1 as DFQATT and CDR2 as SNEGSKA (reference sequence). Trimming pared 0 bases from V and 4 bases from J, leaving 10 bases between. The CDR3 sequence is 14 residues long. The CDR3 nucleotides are TGCAGTGCTAGAGATAAGGTCTTTTACAATGAGCAGTTCTTC. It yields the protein CSARDKVFYNEQFF.

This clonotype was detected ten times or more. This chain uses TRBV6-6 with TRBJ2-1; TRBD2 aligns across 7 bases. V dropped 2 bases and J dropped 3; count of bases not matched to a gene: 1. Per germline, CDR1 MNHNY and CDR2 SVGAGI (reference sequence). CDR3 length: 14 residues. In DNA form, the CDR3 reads TGTGCCAGCAGTTACGGGGGGGACTACAATGAGCAGTTCTTC. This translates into CASSYGGDYNEQFF.

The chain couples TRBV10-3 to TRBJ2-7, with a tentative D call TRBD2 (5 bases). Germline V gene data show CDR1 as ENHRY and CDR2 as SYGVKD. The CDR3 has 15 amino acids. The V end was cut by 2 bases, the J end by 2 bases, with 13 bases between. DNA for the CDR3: TGTGCCATCAGTGAGCCCGGGATTTTAACCTACGAGCAGTACTTC. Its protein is CAISEPGILTYEQYF.

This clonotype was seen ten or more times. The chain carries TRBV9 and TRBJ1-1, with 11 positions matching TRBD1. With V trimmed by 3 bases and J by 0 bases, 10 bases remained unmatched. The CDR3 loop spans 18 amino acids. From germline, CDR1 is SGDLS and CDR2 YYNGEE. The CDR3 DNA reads TGTGCCAGCAGCGACCGACCGGACAGGGGGCTTGTGAACACTGAAGCTTTCTTT. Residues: CASSDRPDRGLVNTEAFF. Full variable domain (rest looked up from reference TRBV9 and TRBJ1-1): DSGVTQTPKHLITATGQRVTLRCSPRSGDLSVYWYQQSLDQGLQFLIQYYNGEERAKGNILERFSAQQFPDLHSELNLSSLELGDSALYFCASSDRPDRGLVNTEAFFGQGTRLTVV.

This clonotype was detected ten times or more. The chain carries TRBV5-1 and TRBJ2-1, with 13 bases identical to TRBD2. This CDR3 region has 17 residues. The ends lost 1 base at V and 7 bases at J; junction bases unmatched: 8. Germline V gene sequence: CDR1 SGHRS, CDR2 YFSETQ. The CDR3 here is CASSLRPGTSGINEQFF. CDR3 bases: TGCGCCAGCAGCTTGCGACCCGGGACTAGCGGGATAAATGAGCAGTTCTTC.

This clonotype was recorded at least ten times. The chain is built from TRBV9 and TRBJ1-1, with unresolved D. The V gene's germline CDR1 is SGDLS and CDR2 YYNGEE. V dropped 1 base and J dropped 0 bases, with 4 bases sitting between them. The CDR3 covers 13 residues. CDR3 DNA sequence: TGTGCCAGCAGCGTACAAGTGAACACTGAAGCTTTCTTT. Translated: CASSVQVNTEAFF.

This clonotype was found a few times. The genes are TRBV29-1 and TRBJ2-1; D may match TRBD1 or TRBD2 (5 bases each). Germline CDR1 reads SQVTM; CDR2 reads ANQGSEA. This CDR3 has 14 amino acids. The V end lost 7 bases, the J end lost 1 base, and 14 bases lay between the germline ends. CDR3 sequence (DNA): TGCAGCGCGAATTGGGACGCTTCCTACAATGAGCAGTTCTTC. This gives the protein CSANWDASYNEQFF.

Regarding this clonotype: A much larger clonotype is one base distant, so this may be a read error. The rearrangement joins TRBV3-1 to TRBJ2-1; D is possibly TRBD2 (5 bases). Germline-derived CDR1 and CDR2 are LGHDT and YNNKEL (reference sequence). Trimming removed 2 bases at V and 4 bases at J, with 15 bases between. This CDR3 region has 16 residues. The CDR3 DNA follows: TGTGCCAGCAGCCAACTTGGTAGCGTGCCGTACAATGAGCAGTTCTTC. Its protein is CASSQLGSVPYNEQFF.

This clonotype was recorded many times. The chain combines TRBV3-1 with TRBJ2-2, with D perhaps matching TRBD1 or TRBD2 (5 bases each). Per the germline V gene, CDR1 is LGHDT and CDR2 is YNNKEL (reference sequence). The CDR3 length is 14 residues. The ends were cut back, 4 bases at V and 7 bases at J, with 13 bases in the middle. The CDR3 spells CASSPGAEIGELFF. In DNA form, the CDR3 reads TGTGCCAGCAGCCCCGGGGCGGAGATCGGGGAGCTGTTTTTT.

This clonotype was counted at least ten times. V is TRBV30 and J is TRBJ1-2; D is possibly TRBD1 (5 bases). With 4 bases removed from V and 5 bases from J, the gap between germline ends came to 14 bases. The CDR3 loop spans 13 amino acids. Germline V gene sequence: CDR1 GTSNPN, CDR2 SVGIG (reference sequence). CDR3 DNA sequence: TGTGCCTGGATGAACAATCAGGGTTATGGCTACACCTTC. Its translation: CAWMNNQGYGYTF.